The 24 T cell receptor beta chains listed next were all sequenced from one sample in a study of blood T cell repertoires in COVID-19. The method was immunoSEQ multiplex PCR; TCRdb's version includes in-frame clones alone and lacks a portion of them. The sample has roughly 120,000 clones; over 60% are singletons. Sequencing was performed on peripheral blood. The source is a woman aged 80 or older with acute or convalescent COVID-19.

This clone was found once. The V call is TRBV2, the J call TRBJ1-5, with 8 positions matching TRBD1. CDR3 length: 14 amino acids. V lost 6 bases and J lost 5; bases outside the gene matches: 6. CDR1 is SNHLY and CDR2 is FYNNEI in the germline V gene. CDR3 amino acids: CASSKEGQDQPQHF. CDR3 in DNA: TGTGCCAGCAGCAAGGAGGGACAGGATCAGCCCCAGCATTTT.

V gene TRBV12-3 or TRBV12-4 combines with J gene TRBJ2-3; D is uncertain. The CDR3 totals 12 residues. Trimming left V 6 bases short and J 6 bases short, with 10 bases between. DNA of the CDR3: TGTGCCAGCAGGGAGTTAACGGATACGCAGTATTTT. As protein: CASRELTDTQYF.

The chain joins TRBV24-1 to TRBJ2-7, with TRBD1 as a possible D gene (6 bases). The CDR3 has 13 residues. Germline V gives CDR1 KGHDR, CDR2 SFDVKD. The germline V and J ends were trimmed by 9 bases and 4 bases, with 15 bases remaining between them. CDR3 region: CATGTGDRYEQYF. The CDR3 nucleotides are TGTGCCACCGGGACGGGTGACAGGTACGAGCAGTACTTC.

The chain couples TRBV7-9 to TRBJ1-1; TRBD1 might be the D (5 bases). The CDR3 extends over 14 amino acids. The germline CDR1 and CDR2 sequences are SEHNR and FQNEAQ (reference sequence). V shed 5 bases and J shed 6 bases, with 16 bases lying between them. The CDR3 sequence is CASSREGRIAEAFF. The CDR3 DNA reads TGTGCCAGCAGCCGGGAGGGGAGAATCGCTGAAGCTTTCTTT.

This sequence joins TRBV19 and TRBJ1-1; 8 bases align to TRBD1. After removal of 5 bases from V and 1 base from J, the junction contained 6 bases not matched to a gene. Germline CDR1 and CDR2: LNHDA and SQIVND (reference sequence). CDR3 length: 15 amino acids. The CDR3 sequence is CASSQGAPRNTEAFF. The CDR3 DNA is TGTGCCAGTAGTCAGGGGGCACCGCGGAACACTGAAGCTTTCTTT.

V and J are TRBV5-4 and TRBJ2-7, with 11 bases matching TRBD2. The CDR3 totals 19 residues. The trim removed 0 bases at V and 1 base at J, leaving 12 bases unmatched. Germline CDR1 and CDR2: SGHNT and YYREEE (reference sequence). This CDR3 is CASSLGFSSGRLGSYEQYF. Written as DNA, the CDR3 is TGTGCCAGCAGCTTGGGGTTTTCTAGCGGGAGGTTAGGGTCCTACGAGCAGTACTTC.

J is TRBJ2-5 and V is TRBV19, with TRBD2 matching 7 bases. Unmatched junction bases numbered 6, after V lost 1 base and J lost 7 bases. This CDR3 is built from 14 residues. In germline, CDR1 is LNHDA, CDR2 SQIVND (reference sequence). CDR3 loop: CASSIAGRDGTQYF. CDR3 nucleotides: TGTGCCAGTAGTATAGCAGGGAGGGATGGGACCCAGTACTTC.

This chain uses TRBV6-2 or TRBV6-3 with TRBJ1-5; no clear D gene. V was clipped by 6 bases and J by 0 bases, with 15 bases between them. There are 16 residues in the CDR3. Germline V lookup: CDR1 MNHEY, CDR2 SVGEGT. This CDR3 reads CASSRGRELSNQPQHF. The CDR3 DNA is TGTGCCAGCAGCCGAGGGAGGGAACTTAGCAATCAGCCCCAGCATTTT.

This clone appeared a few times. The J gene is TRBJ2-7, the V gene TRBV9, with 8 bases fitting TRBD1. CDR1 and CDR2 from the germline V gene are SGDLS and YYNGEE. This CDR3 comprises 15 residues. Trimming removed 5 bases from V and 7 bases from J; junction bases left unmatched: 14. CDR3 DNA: TGTGCCAGCAGTCAGAGCTCGACAGGGGTGAGGGAGCAGTACTTC. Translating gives CASSQSSTGVREQYF.

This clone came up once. The CDR3 nucleotides read TGTGCCAGCAGCCCCGGGACAGGGTATCCCTACGAGCAGTACTTC. Its protein product is CASSPGTGYPYEQYF. V is TRBV27 and J is TRBJ2-7; TRBD1 aligns across 9 bases. The V gene's germline CDR1 is MNHEY and CDR2 SMNVEV (reference sequence). V lost 6 bases to trimming and J lost 2 bases; unmatched junction nucleotides: 8. The CDR3 totals 15 residues.

CDR3 protein: CASSSPTSSYEQYF. CDR3 bases: TGTGCCAGCAGTTCCCCGACTAGCTCCTACGAGCAGTACTTC. This chain links TRBV28 with TRBJ2-7; maybe TRBD2 (6 bases). The CDR3 totals 14 residues. The V gene lost 4 bases and the J gene lost 0 bases, with 10 bases spanning the gap. The V gene's germline CDR1 is MDHEN and CDR2 SYDVKM.

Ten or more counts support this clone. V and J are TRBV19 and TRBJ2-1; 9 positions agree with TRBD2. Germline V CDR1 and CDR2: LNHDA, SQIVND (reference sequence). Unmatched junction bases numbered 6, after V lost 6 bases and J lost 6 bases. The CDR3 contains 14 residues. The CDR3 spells CASRLAGEVNEQFF. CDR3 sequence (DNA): TGTGCCAGTAGATTAGCGGGAGAAGTCAATGAGCAGTTCTTC.

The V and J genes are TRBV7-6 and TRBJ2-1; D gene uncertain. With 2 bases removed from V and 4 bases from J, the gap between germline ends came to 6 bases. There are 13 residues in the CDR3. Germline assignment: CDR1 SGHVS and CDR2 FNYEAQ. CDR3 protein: CASSLLRYNEQFF. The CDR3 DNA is TGTGCCAGCAGCTTATTGCGATACAATGAGCAGTTCTTC.

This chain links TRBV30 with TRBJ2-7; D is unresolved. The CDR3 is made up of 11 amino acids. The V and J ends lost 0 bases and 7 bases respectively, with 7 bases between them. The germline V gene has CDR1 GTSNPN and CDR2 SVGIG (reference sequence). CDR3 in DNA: TGTGCCTGGAGTGTACTCCAAGAGCAGTACTTC. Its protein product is CAWSVLQEQYF.

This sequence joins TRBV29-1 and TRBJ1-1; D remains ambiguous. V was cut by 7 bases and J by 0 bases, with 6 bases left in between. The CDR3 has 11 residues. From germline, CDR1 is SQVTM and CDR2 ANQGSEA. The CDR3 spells CSGAMNTEAFF. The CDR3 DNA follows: TGCAGCGGGGCAATGAACACTGAAGCTTTCTTT.

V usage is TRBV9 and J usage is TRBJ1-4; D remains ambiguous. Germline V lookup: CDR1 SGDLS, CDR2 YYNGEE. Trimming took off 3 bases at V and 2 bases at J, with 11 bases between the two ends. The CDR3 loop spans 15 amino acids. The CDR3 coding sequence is TGTGCCAGCAGCGCCAGACACAGCACTAATGAAAAACTGTTTTTT. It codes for CASSARHSTNEKLFF.

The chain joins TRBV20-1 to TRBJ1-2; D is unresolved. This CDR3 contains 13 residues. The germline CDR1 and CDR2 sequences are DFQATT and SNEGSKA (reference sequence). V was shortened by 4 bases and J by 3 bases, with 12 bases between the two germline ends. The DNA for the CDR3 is TGCAGTGCTACTGAGCCAGGCTACTATGGCTACACCTTC. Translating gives CSATEPGYYGYTF.

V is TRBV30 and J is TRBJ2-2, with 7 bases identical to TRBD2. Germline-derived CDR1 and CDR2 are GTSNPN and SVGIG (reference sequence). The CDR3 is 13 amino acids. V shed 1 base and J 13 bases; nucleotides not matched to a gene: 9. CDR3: CAWSGERDGRLFF. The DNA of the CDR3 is TGTGCCTGGAGTGGCGAGCGGGATGGGCGGCTGTTTTTT.

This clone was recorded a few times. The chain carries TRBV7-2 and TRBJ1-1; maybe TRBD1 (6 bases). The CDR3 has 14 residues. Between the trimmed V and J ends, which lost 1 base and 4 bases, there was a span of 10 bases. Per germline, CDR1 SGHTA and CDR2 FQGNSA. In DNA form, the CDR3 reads TGTGCCAGCAGCTTAGAAGGGGGAATCACTGAAGCTTTCTTT. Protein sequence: CASSLEGGITEAFF.

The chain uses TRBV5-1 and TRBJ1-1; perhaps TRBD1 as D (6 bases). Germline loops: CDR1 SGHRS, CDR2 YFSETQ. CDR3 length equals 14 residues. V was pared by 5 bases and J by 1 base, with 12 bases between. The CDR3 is CASREGGSNTEAFF. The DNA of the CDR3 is TGCGCCAGCAGGGAAGGGGGTTCGAACACTGAAGCTTTCTTT.

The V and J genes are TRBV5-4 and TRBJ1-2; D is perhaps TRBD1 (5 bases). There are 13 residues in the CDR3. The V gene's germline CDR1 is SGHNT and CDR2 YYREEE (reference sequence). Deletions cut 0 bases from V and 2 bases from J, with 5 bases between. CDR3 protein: CASSLDRNYGYTF. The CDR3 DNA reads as TGTGCCAGCAGCTTGGACAGGAACTATGGCTACACCTTC.

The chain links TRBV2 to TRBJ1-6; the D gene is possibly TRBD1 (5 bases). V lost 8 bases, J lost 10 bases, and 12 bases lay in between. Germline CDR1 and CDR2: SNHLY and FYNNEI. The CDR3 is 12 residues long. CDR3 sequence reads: CASGGGESPLHF. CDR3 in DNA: TGTGCCAGCGGGGGGGGAGAGTCACCCCTCCACTTT.

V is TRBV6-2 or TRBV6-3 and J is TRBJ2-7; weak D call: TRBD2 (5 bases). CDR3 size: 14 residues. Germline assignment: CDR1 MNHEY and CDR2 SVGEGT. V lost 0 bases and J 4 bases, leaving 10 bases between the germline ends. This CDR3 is CASSYSRPGYEQYF. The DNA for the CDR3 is TGTGCCAGCAGTTACTCGCGACCGGGATACGAGCAGTACTTC.

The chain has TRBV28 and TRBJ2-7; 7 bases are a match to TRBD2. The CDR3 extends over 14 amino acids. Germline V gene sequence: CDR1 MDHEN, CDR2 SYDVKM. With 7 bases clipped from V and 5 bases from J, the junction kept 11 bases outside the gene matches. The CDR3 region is CASKKPGGSHEQYF. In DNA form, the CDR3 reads TGTGCCAGCAAAAAACCGGGCGGGAGCCACGAGCAGTACTTC.